This T cell receptor beta chain was recorded in a study of CD8+ T cells in alopecia areata. The authors extracted RNA and reverse transcribed it into cDNA as the sequencing template. Method: immunoSEQ multiplex PCR; TCRdb's copy keeps in-frame clones and lacks some. The sample lists about 200,000 clones, about 62% occurring once. V dropped 5 bases and J dropped 0 bases, with 13 bases sitting between them. CDR1 and CDR2 (germline): SGHTA, FQGNSA. The CDR3 runs to 15 residues. For this clone: The antigen is unknown.

Regarding the study as a whole: Normal scalp showed lower clonality than lesional scalp, especially alopecia totalis/universalis.

Stated treatment: oral pan-JAK inhibitor, 5-10 mg twice daily. The TCR was taken from a human donor with alopecia areata. The J gene is TRBJ1-1, the V gene TRBV7-2, with a possible D match to TRBD1 (6 bases). The sample here was CD4+ T cells sorted from blood, taken at week 24, from a patient treated with tofacitinib. The CDR3 DNA follows: TGTGCCAGCAGCAGGGGGGCAGAGATGAACACTGAAGCTTTCTTT. Its translation is CASSRGAEMNTEAFF.